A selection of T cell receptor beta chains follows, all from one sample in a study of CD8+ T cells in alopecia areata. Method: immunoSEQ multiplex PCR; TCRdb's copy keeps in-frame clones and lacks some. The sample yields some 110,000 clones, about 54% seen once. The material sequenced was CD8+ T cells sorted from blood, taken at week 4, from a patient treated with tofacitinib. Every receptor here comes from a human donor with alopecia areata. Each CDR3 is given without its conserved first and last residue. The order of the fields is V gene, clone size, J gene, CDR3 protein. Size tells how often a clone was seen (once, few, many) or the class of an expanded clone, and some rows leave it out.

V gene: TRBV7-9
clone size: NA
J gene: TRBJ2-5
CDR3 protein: ASSLRDSPQETQY

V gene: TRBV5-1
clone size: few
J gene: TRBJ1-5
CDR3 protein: ASSLGGQGNQPQH

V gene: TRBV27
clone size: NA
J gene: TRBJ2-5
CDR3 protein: ASSRGGGAQETQY

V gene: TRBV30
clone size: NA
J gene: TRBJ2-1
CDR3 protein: AWRTRLSEQF

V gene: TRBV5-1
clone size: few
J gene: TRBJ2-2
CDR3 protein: ASSFSSGGPPNTGELF

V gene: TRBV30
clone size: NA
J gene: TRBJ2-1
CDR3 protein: AWAWGNEQF

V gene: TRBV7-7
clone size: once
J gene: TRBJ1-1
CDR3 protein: ASSTGEEAF

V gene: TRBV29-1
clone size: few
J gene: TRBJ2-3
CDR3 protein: SAGRDTQY

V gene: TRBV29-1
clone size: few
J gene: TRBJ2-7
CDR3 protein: SVEGGGGQGAYEQY

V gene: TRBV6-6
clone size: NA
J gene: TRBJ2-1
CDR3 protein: ASSYLGGGNEQF

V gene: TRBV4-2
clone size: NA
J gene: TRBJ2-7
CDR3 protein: ASSDAIYEQY

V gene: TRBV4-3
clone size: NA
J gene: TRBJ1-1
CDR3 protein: ASSQDPPLLDTEAF

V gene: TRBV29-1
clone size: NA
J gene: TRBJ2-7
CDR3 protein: SVVTGPGPYEQY

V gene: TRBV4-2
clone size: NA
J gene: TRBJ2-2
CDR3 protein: ASSQAAFTGELF

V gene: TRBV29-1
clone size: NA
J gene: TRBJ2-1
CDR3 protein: SVEGQGVPSSYNEQF

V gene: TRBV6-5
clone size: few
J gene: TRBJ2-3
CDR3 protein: ASSPSDILTDTQY

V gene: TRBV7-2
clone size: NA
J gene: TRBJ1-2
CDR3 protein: ASSRHRGPNHGYT

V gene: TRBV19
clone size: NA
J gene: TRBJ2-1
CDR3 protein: ASNSLDSLDINEQF

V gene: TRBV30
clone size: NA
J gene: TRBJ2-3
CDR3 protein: AWSRESTDTQY

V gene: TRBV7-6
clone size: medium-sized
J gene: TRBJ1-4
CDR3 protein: ASSPRAAGTVGEKLF

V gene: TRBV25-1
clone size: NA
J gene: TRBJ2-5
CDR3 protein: ASSEFGAAETQY

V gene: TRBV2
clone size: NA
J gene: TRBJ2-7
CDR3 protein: AVYSPLSYEQY

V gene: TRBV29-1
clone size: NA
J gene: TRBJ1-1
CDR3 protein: SVPSDRFRMNTEAF

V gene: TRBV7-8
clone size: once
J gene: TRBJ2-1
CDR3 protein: ASSLAGGPRNEQF

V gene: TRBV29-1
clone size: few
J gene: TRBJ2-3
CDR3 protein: SVDRAGTSTDTQY

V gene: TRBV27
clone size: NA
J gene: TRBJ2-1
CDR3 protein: ASSLRGPNNEQF

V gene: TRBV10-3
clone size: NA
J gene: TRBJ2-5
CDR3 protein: AIRVHLDSEETQY

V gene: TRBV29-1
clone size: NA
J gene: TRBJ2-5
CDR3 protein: SVGTGAETQY

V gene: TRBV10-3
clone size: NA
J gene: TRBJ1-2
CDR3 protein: AIREGNYGYT

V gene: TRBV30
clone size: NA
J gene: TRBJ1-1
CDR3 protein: AWSVSRTEGMNTEAF

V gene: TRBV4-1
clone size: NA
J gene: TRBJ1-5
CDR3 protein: ASSQEGTDNQPQH

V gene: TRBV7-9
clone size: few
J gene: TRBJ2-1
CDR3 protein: ASSLEGSGPSYNEQF

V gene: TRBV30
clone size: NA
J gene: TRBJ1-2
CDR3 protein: AWSTGTGGTKDGYT

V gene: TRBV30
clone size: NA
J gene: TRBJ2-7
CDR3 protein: ACSTESYEQY

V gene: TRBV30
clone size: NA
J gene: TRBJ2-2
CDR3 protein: ACGGNTGELF

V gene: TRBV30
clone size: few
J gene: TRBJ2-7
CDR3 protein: AWSVGQTYEQY

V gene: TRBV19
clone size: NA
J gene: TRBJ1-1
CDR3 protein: ASSIESWDRENTEAF

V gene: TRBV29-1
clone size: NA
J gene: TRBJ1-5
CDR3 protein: SVGFEGDVSNQPQH

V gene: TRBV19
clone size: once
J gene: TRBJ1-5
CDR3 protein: ASSMYGPGDFFSNQPQH

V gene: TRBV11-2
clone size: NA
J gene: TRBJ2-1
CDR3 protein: ASSIGGIQETPF

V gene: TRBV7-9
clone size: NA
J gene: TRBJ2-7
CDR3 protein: ASSLQQVSYEQY

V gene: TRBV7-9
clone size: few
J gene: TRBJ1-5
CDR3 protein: ASSSSLQPQH

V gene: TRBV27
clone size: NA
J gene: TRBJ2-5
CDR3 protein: ASRSSGGQETQY

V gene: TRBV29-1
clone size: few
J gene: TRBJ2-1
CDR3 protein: SVEEFAAYNEQF

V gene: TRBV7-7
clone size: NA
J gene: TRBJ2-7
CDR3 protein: ASSLALQGPQY